The clone carrying this T cell receptor (beta chain) has only a few counts. TCRdb reprocessed the reads via MiXCR and lists one record per CDR3 protein. The data show a few hundred thousand distinct CDR3 sequences, 17% seen once. This sample was included in a study of T cell repertoires in cytomegalovirus infection. CDR1 is SGHRS and CDR2 is YFSETQ in the germline V gene. CDR3 length: 16 amino acids. Trimming left V 0 bases short and J 5 bases short, with 17 bases between. The chain recombines TRBV5-1 with TRBJ1-2, with D possibly TRBD1 on 6 matching bases. This TCR derives from a human donor in good health (CMV status not recorded). Some clones in this sample may be carry-over from other donors' samples. Material: CD8+ T cells from PBMCs. The CDR3 region has the DNA TGCGCCAGCAGCTTGGTTTCGGGGACAAGCCCATATGGCTACACCTTC. This sequence encodes CASSLVSGTSPYGYTF.